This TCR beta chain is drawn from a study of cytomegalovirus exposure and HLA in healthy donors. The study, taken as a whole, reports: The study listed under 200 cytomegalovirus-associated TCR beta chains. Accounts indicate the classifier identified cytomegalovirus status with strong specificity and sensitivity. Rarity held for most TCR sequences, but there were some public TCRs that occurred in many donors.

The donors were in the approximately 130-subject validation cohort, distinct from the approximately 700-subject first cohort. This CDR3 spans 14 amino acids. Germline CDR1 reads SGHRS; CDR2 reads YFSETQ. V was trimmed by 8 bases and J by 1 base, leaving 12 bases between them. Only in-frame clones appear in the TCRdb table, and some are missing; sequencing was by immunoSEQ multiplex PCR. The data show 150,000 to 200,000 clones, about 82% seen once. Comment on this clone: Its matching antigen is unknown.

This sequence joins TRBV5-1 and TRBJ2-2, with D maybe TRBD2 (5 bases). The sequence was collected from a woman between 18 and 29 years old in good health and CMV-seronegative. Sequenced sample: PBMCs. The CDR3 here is CASVASWNTGELFF. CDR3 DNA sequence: TGCGCCAGTGTAGCGAGTTGGAACACCGGGGAGCTGTTTTTT.